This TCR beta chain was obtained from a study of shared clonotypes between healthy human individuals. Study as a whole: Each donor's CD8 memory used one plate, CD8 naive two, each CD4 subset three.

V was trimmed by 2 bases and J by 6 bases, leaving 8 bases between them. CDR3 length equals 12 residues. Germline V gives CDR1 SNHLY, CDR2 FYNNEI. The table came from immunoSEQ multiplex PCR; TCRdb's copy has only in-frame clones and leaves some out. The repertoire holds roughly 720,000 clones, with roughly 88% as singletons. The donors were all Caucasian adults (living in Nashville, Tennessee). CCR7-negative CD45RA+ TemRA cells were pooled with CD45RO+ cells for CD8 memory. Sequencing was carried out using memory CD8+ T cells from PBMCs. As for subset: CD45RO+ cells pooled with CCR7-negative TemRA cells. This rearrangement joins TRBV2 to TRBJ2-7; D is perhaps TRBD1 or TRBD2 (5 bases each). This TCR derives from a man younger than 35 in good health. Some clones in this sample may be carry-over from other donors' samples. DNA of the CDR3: TGTGCCAGCAGTGAAAGAGGGGTCGAGCAGTACTTC. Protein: CASSERGVEQYF.